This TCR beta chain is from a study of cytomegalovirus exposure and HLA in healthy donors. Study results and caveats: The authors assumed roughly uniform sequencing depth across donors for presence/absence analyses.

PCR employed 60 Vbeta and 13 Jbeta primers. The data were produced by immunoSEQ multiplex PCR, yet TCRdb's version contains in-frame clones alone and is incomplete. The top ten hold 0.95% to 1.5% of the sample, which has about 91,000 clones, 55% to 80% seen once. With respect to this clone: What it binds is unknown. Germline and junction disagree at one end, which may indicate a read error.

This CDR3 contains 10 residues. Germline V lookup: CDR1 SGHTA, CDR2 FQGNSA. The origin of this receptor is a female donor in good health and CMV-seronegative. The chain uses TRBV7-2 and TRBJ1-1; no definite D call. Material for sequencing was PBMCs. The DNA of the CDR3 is TGTGCCAGCAGCTTGACAATCCCCCGGTTT. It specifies CASSLTIPRF.